This T cell receptor beta chain was profiled in a study of cytomegalovirus exposure and HLA in healthy donors. The wider study: Unique TCR beta sequences numbering about 100 million came from approximately 180 million T cells in an earlier analysis.

At collection, donors were nominally healthy, but unrecorded immune exposures were probable. Trimming at V came to 6 bases and at J to 4 bases, leaving 10 bases not matched to a gene. Germline-derived CDR1 and CDR2 are KGHSH and LQKENI. This CDR3 has 16 residues. PCR involved 60 Vbeta and 13 Jbeta primers. Sequencing used immunoSEQ multiplex PCR; TCRdb keeps in-frame clones, though not all of them. This repertoire shows 150,000 to 200,000 clones, roughly 82% found once; its top ten account for around 1.5%. Sequencing was performed on PBMCs. The origin of this receptor is a girl aged 10-17 years in good health and CMV-seropositive. The chain has TRBV18 and TRBJ2-2; TRBD2 matches at 8 bases. The CDR3 sequence: CASSPSGLAGTGELFF. CDR3 nucleotides: TGTGCCAGCTCGCCCTCCGGGCTAGCGGGCACCGGGGAGCTGTTTTTT.